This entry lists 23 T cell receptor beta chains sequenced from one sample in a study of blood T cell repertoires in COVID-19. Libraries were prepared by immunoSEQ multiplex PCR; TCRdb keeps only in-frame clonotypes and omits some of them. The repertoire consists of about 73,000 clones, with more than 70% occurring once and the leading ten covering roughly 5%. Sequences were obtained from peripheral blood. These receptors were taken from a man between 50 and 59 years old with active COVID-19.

The CDR3 sequence is CASSPTGARGNIQYF. The CDR3 DNA reads as TGTGCCAGCAGCCCTACAGGGGCTCGAGGGAACATTCAGTACTTC. The chain is built from TRBV7-8 and TRBJ2-4; 7 positions agree with TRBD1. Germline lookup yields CDR1 SGHVS and CDR2 FQNEAQ. V dropped 5 bases and J dropped 7; count of bases not matched to a gene: 11. The CDR3 sequence is 15 residues long.

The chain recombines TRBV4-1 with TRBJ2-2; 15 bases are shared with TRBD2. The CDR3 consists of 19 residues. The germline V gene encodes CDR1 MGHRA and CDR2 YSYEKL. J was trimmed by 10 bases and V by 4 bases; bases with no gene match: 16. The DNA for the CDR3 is TGCGCCAGCAGCCGTTCTTATCCGGGACTAGCGGGAGGACGCGAGGAGCTGTTTTTT. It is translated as CASSRSYPGLAGGREELFF.

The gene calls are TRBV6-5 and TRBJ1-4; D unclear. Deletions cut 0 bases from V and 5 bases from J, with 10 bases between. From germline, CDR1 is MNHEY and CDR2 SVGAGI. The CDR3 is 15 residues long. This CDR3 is CASSYSDRGNEKLFF. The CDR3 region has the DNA TGTGCCAGCAGTTACTCGGACCGGGGAAATGAAAAACTGTTTTTT.

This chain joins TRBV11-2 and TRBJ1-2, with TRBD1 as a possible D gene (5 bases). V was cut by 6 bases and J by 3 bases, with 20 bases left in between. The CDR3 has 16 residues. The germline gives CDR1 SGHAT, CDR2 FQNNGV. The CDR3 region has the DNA TGTGCCAGCAGACTCCCAGGGAGGGCTAGGTACTATGGCTACACCTTC. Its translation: CASRLPGRARYYGYTF.

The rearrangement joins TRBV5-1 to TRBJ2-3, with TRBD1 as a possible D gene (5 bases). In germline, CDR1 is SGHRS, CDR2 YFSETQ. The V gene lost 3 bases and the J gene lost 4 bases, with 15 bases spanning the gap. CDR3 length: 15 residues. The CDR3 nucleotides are TGCGCCAGCAGCTCCAAACAGGCAATTGCAGATACGCAGTATTTT. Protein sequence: CASSSKQAIADTQYF.

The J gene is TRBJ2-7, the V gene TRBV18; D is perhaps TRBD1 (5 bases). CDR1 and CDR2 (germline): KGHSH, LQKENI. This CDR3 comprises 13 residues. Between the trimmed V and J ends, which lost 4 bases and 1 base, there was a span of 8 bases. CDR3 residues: CASSQGLSYEQYF. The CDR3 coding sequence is TGTGCCAGCTCACAGGGGCTATCCTACGAGCAGTACTTC.

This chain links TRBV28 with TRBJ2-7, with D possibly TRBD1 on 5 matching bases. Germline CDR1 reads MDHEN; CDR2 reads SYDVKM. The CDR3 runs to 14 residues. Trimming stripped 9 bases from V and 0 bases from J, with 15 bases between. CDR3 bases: TGTGCCAGTAGCCCTAGACAGAACTCCTACGAGCAGTACTTC. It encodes CASSPRQNSYEQYF.

The CDR3 DNA is TGTGCCACAGGACTAGCGGGGAGCAATGAGCAGTTCTTC. It is translated as CATGLAGSNEQFF. V gene TRBV7-9 combines with J gene TRBJ2-1; TRBD2 matches 12 bases. CDR1 and CDR2 from the germline V gene are SEHNR and FQNEAQ (reference sequence). The length of the CDR3 is 13 residues. Germline trimming cut 10 bases from V and 6 bases from J; bases unmatched to any gene: 4.

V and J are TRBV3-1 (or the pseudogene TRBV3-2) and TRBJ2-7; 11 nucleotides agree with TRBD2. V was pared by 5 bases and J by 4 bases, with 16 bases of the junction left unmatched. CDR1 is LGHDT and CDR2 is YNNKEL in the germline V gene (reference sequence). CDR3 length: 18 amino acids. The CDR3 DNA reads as TGTGCCAGCAGCGGAGGGGGACTAGCGGTCTCAGTCGGTTACGAGCAGTACTTC. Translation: CASSGGGLAVSVGYEQYF.

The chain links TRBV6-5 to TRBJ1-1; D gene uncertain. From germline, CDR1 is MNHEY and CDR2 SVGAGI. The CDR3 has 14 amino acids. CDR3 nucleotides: TGTGCGTCGCCTAAACTTTTCATGAACACTGAAGCTTTCTTT. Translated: CASPKLFMNTEAFF.

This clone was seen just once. CDR3 region: CASSLFPGEGEKLFF. The DNA for the CDR3 is TGTGCCAGCAGTTTATTTCCGGGGGAGGGTGAAAAACTGTTTTTT. The V and J genes are TRBV28 and TRBJ1-4, with D maybe TRBD1 (5 bases). CDR3 length equals 15 residues. The V gene lost 1 base and the J gene lost 7 bases, with 13 bases spanning the gap. Germline V gene data show CDR1 as MDHEN and CDR2 as SYDVKM.

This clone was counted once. CDR3 protein: CASSSDAGGSGYTF. CDR3 DNA: TGTGCCAGCAGCTCCGACGCAGGGGGCTCGGGCTACACCTTC. The V call is TRBV5-4, the J call TRBJ1-2; 8 nucleotides match TRBD1. Germline CDR1 and CDR2: SGHNT and YYREEE (reference sequence). The CDR3 has 14 amino acids. After removal of 3 bases from V and 8 bases from J, the junction contained 9 bases not matched to a gene.

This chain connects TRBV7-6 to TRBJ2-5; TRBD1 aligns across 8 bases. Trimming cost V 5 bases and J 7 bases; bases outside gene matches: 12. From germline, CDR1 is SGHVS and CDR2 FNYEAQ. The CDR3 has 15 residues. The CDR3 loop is CASSPQQGAIGTQYF. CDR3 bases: TGTGCCAGCAGCCCCCAGCAGGGGGCAATTGGGACCCAGTACTTC.

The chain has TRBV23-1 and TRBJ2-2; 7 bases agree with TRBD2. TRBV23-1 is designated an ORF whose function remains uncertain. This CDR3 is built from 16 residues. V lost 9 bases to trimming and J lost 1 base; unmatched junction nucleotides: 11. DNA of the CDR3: TGCGCCAGTCCCGAAGCCGGGGAGGGGAACACCGGGGAGCTGTTTTTT. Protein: CASPEAGEGNTGELFF.

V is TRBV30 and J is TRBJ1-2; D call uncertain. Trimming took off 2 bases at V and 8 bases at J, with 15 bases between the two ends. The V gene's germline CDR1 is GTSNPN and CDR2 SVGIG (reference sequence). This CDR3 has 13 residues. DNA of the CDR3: TGTGCCTGGAGTACTATGCGAGAGGGCGGCTACACCTTC. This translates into CAWSTMREGGYTF.

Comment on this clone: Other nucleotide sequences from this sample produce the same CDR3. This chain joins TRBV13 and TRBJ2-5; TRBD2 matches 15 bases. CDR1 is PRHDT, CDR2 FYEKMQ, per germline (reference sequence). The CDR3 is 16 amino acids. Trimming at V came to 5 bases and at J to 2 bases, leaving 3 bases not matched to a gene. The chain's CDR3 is CASSLGLAGGQETQYF. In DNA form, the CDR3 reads TGTGCCAGCAGCCTGGGACTAGCGGGGGGTCAAGAGACCCAGTACTTC.

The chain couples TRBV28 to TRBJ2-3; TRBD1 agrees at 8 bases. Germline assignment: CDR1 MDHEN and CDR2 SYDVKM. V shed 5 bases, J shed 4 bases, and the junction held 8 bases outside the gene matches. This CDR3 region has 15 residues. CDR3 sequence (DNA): TGTGCCAGCAGTCCTCAGGACAGGGCGGCAGATACGCAGTATTTT. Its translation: CASSPQDRAADTQYF. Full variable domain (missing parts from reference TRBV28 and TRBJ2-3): DVKVTQSSRYLVKRTGEKVFLECVQDMDHENMFWYRQDPGLGLRLIYFSYDVKMKEKGDIPEGYSVSREKKERFSLILESASTNQTSMYLCASSPQDRAADTQYFGPGTRLTVL.

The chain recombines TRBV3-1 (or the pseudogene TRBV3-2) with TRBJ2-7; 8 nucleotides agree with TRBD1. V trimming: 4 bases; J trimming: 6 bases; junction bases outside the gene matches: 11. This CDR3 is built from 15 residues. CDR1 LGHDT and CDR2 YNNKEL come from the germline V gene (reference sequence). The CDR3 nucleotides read TGTGCCAGCAGCCCCCGGACAGGGAATGAGGGCGAGCAGTACTTC. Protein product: CASSPRTGNEGEQYF.

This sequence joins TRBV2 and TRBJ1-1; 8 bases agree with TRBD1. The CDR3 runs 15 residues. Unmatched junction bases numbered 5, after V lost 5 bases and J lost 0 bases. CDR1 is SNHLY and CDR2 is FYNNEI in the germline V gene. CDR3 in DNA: TGTGCCAGCAGTCAATCAGGGGGCTTGAACACTGAAGCTTTCTTT. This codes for CASSQSGGLNTEAFF.

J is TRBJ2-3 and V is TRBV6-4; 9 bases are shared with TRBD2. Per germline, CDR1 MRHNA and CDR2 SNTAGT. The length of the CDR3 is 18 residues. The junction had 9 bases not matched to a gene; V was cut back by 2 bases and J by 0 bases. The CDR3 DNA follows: TGTGCCAGCAGTGACCGGGGCCTTCTAGCGGGGAGCACAGATACGCAGTATTTT. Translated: CASSDRGLLAGSTDTQYF.

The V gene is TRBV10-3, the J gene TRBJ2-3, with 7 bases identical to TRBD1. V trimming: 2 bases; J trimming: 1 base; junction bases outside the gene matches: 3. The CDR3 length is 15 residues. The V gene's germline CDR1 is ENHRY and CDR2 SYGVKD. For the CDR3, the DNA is TGTGCCATCAGTGAGAGGGGGCCGCGCACAGATACGCAGTATTTT. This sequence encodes CAISERGPRTDTQYF.

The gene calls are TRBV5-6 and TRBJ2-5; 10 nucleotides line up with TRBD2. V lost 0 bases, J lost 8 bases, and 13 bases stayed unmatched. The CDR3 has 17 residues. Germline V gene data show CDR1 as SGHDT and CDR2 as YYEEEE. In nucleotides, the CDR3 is TGTGCCAGCAGCTTGGCGACTAGCGGGCCCAGAGTGGGAACCCAGTACTTC. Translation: CASSLATSGPRVGTQYF.

The CDR3 DNA reads TGTGCCAGCAGCCTCGGGGATCTAGAGACCCAGTACTTC. This gives the protein CASSLGDLETQYF. This rearrangement joins TRBV7-3 to TRBJ2-5, with a possible D match to TRBD2 (5 bases). This CDR3 is 13 amino acids long. Germline CDR1 and CDR2: SGHTA and FQGTGA. Trimming removed 5 bases from V and 4 bases from J, with 11 bases in between.